The 9 T cell receptor beta chains reported below all come from one sample, sequenced in a study of blood T cell repertoires in COVID-19. The assay was immunoSEQ multiplex PCR, and TCRdb's table has in-frame clones only and misses some. The sample carries some 180,000 clones, more than 70% recorded once. Material for sequencing was peripheral blood. Receptors originate from a woman aged 60 to 75 with acute or convalescent COVID-19.

The chain has TRBV5-4 and TRBJ2-1, with 7 nucleotides matching TRBD1. Germline values: CDR1 SGHNT, CDR2 YYREEE (reference sequence). This CDR3 has 15 residues. Trimming cost V 0 bases and J 3 bases; bases outside gene matches: 3. The CDR3 DNA sequence: TGTGCCAGCAGCTTGGGGGCAGGGGGCTACAATGAGCAGTTCTTC. Translating gives CASSLGAGGYNEQFF.

The rearrangement links TRBV6-6 to TRBJ2-2; TRBD1 or TRBD2 may be the D gene (5 bases each). The CDR3 spans 14 residues. Germline lookup yields CDR1 MNHNY and CDR2 SVGAGI (reference sequence). V lost 4 bases and J lost 5, with 11 bases in between. CDR3 in amino acids: CASSFSGLTGELFF. CDR3 nucleotides: TGTGCCAGCAGTTTCTCGGGGCTTACCGGGGAGCTGTTTTTT.

The rearrangement links TRBV24-1 to TRBJ1-1; 8 nucleotides align to TRBD1. CDR1 KGHDR and CDR2 SFDVKD come from the germline V gene. The V and J ends lost 7 bases and 3 bases, in that order; junction bases with no gene match: 3. The CDR3 contains 13 residues. CDR3 DNA sequence: TGTGCCACCAGGCAGGGGGCCGACACTGAAGCTTTCTTT. It specifies CATRQGADTEAFF.

J is TRBJ1-6 and V is TRBV30, with TRBD1 matching over 9 bases. Germline V gene sequence: CDR1 GTSNPN, CDR2 SVGIG (reference sequence). Unmatched junction bases numbered 4, after V lost 3 bases and J lost 7 bases. The CDR3 loop spans 14 amino acids. The DNA of the CDR3 is TGTGCCTGGAGGGGGGACAGGGAGAATTCACCCCTCCACTTT. This codes for CAWRGDRENSPLHF.

As concerns this clone: Other DNA sequences in the sample encode the same CDR3. This chain connects TRBV28 to TRBJ1-5, with 7 nucleotides matching TRBD1. The J segment lost 6 bases and the V segment lost 9 bases, leaving 8 bases of the junction unmatched. The CDR3 has 13 amino acids. The V gene's germline CDR1 is MDHEN and CDR2 SYDVKM. The CDR3 DNA sequence: TGTGCCAGTAGTGACAGGGCGGGTCAGCCCCAGCATTTT. This translates into CASSDRAGQPQHF. Supplemented by reference TRBV28 and TRBJ1-5, the full variable domain reads DVKVTQSSRYLVKRTGEKVFLECVQDMDHENMFWYRQDPGLGLRLIYFSYDVKMKEKGDIPEGYSVSREKKERFSLILESASTNQTSMYLCASSDRAGQPQHFGDGTRLSIL.

The count of this clone is one. V gene TRBV6-5 combines with J gene TRBJ1-4; perhaps TRBD1 as D (6 bases). CDR3 length equals 13 residues. Germline CDR1 is MNHEY and CDR2 is SVGAGI. The V and J ends lost 6 bases and 6 bases respectively, with 11 bases between them. The CDR3 here is CASRPRGHEKLFF. The DNA of the CDR3 is TGTGCCAGCAGACCCAGGGGCCATGAAAAACTGTTTTTT.

This sequence joins TRBV5-1 and TRBJ2-1; 7 bases line up with TRBD2. Germline CDR1 and CDR2: SGHRS and YFSETQ. The CDR3 is made up of 17 amino acids. Unmatched junction bases numbered 10, after V lost 0 bases and J lost 4 bases. In DNA, the CDR3 is TGCGCCAGCAGCTTGGCCCGTGGCGGGAGTGTATACAATGAGCAGTTCTTC. Its protein is CASSLARGGSVYNEQFF.

The V gene is TRBV6-5, the J gene TRBJ2-7; D unclear. Trimming stripped 6 bases from V and 0 bases from J, with 9 bases between. Germline V CDR1 and CDR2: MNHEY, SVGAGI. The CDR3 contains 13 residues. The CDR3 region is CASRYRDSYEQYV. The CDR3, as DNA: TGTGCCAGCAGGTACAGAGACTCCTACGAGCAGTACGTC.

J is TRBJ2-3 and V is TRBV15; 8 nucleotides align to TRBD1. Trimming removed 4 bases from V and 4 bases from J; junction bases left unmatched: 10. The germline CDR1 and CDR2 sequences are LNHNV and YYDKDF (reference sequence). The CDR3 totals 16 residues. CDR3 in amino acids: CATSTGGAVGADTQYF. For the CDR3, the DNA is TGTGCCACCAGCACAGGGGGCGCTGTGGGGGCAGATACGCAGTATTTT.